The 15 T cell receptor beta chains given below trace back to one sample, sequenced in a study of blood T cells in healthy people across ages. Combining a sample-barcoded 5' primer with a J-beta primer mix, a second PCR ran for roughly 6 to 12 cycles. TCRdb re-called the 5' RACE reads with MiXCR, one entry per CDR3 protein. This sample has about 680,000 distinct CDR3 sequences, with over 45% found just once. The sample consisted of blood. The receptors shown here come from a woman in her sixties or seventies in good health.

This clonotype was counted a few times. V and J are TRBV29-1 and TRBJ2-1; a weak D match, TRBD1 (6 bases). Between the trimmed V and J ends, which lost 1 base and 4 bases, there was a span of 14 bases. This CDR3 contains 15 residues. CDR1 and CDR2 (germline): SQVTM, ANQGSEA. The CDR3 DNA reads TGCAGCGTTGAAGGGCGCAGGGGCGATTACAATGAGCAGTTCTTC. Its translation: CSVEGRRGDYNEQFF.

This chain uses TRBV15 with TRBJ2-1; D is perhaps TRBD2 (5 bases). Germline-derived CDR1 and CDR2 are LNHNV and YYDKDF (reference sequence). The V gene lost 8 bases and the J gene lost 5 bases, with 13 bases spanning the gap. The CDR3 is made up of 13 amino acids. CDR3 sequence reads: CATERLGDNEQFF. CDR3 in DNA: TGTGCCACCGAGCGACTCGGGGACAATGAGCAGTTCTTC. Full variable domain (remainder filled in from reference TRBV15 and TRBJ2-1): DAMVIQNPRYQVTQFGKPVTLSCSQTLNHNVMYWYQQKSSQAPKLLFHYYDKDFNNEADTPDNFQSRRPNTSFCFLDIRSPGLGDTAMYLCATERLGDNEQFFGPGTRLTVL.

This clonotype was counted a few times. The chain employs TRBV7-2 and TRBJ2-7; D remains unclear. CDR1 and CDR2 (germline): SGHTA, FQGNSA. The CDR3 contains 14 residues. The V end was cut by 7 bases, the J end by 4 bases, with 17 bases between. CDR3 region: CASTSPLNRYEQYF. The CDR3 region has the DNA TGTGCCAGCACCTCTCCCCTGAACCGTTACGAGCAGTACTTC.

This chain joins TRBV19 and TRBJ1-5; D call uncertain. The CDR3 extends over 16 amino acids. The V end lost 6 bases, the J end lost 6 bases, and 21 bases lay between the germline ends. The V gene's germline CDR1 is LNHDA and CDR2 SQIVND (reference sequence). The CDR3 DNA sequence: TGTGCCAGTAGGGAAGCCGGGTTCTCTACTGGTCAGCCCCAGCATTTT. It codes for CASREAGFSTGQPQHF.

This rearrangement joins TRBV11-1 to TRBJ2-1; 8 positions agree with TRBD2. Germline V gene lookup returns CDR1 SGHAT and CDR2 FQDESV (reference sequence). Trimming cost V 5 bases and J 9 bases; bases outside gene matches: 15. The CDR3 runs to 16 residues. The CDR3 loop reads CASSPAGVAGGGEQFF. The CDR3, as DNA: TGTGCCAGCAGCCCCGCTGGGGTCGCGGGAGGAGGTGAGCAGTTCTTC.

This sequence joins TRBV24-1 and TRBJ2-3, with D possibly TRBD2 on 5 matching bases. Trimming took off 4 bases at V and 3 bases at J, with 10 bases between the two ends. Germline CDR1 reads KGHDR; CDR2 reads SFDVKD. This CDR3 is 14 amino acids long. The CDR3 sequence: CATSDPGKTDTQYF. CDR3 DNA sequence: TGTGCCACCAGTGACCCCGGGAAGACAGATACGCAGTATTTT.

This clonotype was seen a few times. V usage is TRBV7-2 and J usage is TRBJ2-3, with D perhaps matching TRBD2 (5 bases). CDR1 and CDR2 (germline): SGHTA, FQGNSA. The CDR3 runs 14 residues. Trimming shortened V by 4 bases and J by 4 bases, and 12 bases separated the two germline ends. The CDR3 loop is CASSSNAGPDTQYF. CDR3 sequence (DNA): TGTGCCAGCAGCTCCAACGCGGGCCCAGATACGCAGTATTTT. Combining the CDR3 with reference TRBV7-2 and TRBJ2-3 gives the whole variable domain GAGVSQSPSNKVTEKGKDVELRCDPISGHTALYWYRQSLGQGLEFLIYFQGNSAPDKSGLPSDRFSAERTGGSVSTLTIQRTQQEDSAVYLCASSSNAGPDTQYFGPGTRLTVL.

Concerning this clonotype itself: The germline gene is not matched at one end of the junction; a read error may be the cause. The chain uses TRBV20-1 and TRBJ2-1; 10 nucleotides align to TRBD2. This CDR3 region has 18 residues. Germline V gene sequence: CDR1 DFQATT, CDR2 SNEGSKA (reference sequence). CDR3 sequence: CSASRLAGVYWSYDEQFF. The CDR3, as DNA: TGCAGTGCTAGCCGTCTAGCGGGAGTTTATTGGTCCTACGATGAGCAGTTCTTC.

V is TRBV28 and J is TRBJ2-7; tentative D call: TRBD2 (6 bases). Trimming left V 6 bases short and J 3 bases short, with 12 bases between. Germline values: CDR1 MDHEN, CDR2 SYDVKM. The length of the CDR3 is 13 residues. CDR3 amino acids: CASRKGLLYEQYF. CDR3 nucleotide sequence: TGTGCCAGCAGGAAGGGACTCCTCTACGAGCAGTACTTC.

This clonotype has a handful of counts. The V gene is TRBV20-1, the J gene TRBJ2-1; the match to TRBD1 covers 8 bases. J lost 2 bases, V lost 3 bases, and 9 bases had no gene match. Germline CDR1 DFQATT, CDR2 SNEGSKA (reference sequence). The CDR3 loop spans 16 amino acids. The CDR3 DNA reads as TGCAGTGCTAGCACAGGGGGAATAGGGGCCTACAATGAGCAGTTCTTC. Its protein product is CSASTGGIGAYNEQFF.

This clonotype was observed at least ten times. The chain carries TRBV28 and TRBJ2-5, with 7 positions matching TRBD2. Germline V CDR1 and CDR2: MDHEN, SYDVKM. This CDR3 is 12 amino acids long. V lost 5 bases, J lost 5 bases, and 2 bases stayed unmatched. CDR3: CASSPRGETQYF. CDR3 nucleotide sequence: TGTGCCAGCAGTCCGCGGGGGGAGACCCAGTACTTC.

This clonotype was counted between two and nine times. The chain couples TRBV6-5 to TRBJ2-1, with 11 bases identical to TRBD2. CDR1 is MNHEY, CDR2 SVGAGI, per germline. CDR3 size: 15 residues. V shed 5 bases and J 4 bases; nucleotides not matched to a gene: 4. The CDR3 protein is CASSATSGSYNEQFF. The CDR3, as DNA: TGTGCCAGCAGTGCTACTAGCGGGAGTTACAATGAGCAGTTCTTC.

This sequence joins TRBV20-1 and TRBJ1-2; D remains ambiguous. This CDR3 has 12 amino acids. Trimming pared 5 bases from V and 1 base from J, leaving 8 bases between. Germline assignment: CDR1 DFQATT and CDR2 SNEGSKA (reference sequence). The CDR3 sequence: CSAFVNNYGYTF. In DNA form, the CDR3 reads TGCAGTGCTTTTGTGAATAACTATGGCTACACCTTC.

This chain uses TRBV4-3 with TRBJ2-1, with D unclear. V lost 0 bases to trimming and J lost 1 base, with 10 bases between them. The CDR3 is made up of 16 amino acids. Germline V lookup: CDR1 LGHNA, CDR2 YSLEER. CDR3 loop: CASSQETVGSYNEQFF. Written as DNA, the CDR3 is TGCGCCAGCAGCCAAGAGACCGTCGGGTCCTACAATGAGCAGTTCTTC.

The chain has TRBV4-2 and TRBJ2-1; no definite D call. V was pared by 5 bases and J by 7 bases, with 12 bases between. The CDR3 loop spans 13 amino acids. Germline CDR1 is LGHNA and CDR2 is YNFKEQ. The DNA for the CDR3 is TGTGCCAGCAGCTCAGAGACGGTAAATGAGCAGTTCTTC. This codes for CASSSETVNEQFF.